This TCR beta chain emerged from a study of T cells in Graves' hyperthyroidism and ophthalmopathy. TCR beta CDR3 region amplification was performed from RNA transcripts. Carried out on the TCR CDR3, a first-round RT-PCR used the HTBI primer set. TCRdb re-analysed the multiplex PCR reads in MiXCR, keeping a single row per CDR3 protein. The sample contains approximately 600,000 distinct CDR3 sequences, less than 25% of which appear only once. With 5 bases removed from V and 4 bases from J, the gap between germline ends came to 3 bases. CDR1 is MDHEN and CDR2 is SYDVKM in the germline V gene. CDR3 size: 11 residues.

The receptor comes from a man younger than 40 with Graves' ophthalmopathy. This sequence joins TRBV28 and TRBJ1-5, with D unclear. Sequencing was done on a sample of blood. Here the CDR3 DNA reads TGTGCCAGCAGTATTAATCAGCCCCAGCATTTT. As protein: CASSINQPQHF.